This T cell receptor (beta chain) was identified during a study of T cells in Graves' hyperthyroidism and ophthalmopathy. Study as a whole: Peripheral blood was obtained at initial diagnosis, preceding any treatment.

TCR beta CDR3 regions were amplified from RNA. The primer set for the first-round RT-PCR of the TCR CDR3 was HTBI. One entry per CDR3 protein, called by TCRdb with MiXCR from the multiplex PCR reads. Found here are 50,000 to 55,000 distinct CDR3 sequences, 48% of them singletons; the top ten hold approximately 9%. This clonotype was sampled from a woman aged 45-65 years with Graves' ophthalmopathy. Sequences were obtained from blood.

The chain's CDR3 is CASSLGRKSGGRNEQFF. In DNA, the CDR3 is TGTGCCAGCAGCTTAGGCCGTAAGAGCGGGGGGCGGAATGAGCAGTTCTTC. The chain combines TRBV7-6 with TRBJ2-1; the match to TRBD2 covers 9 bases. This CDR3 comprises 17 residues. The V gene's germline CDR1 is SGHVS and CDR2 FNYEAQ. Trimming took 1 base from V and 7 from J; bases not matched to a gene: 11.